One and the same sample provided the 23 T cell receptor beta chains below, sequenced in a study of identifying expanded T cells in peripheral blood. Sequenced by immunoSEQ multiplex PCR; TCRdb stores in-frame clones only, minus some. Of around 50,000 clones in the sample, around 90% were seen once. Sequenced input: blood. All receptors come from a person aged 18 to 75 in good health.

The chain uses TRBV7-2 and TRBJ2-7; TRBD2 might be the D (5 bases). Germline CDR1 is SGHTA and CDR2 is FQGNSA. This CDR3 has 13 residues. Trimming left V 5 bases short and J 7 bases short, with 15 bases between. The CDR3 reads CASSRTGSTEQYF. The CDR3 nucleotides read TGTGCCAGCAGCCGGACTGGATCAACGGAGCAGTACTTC.

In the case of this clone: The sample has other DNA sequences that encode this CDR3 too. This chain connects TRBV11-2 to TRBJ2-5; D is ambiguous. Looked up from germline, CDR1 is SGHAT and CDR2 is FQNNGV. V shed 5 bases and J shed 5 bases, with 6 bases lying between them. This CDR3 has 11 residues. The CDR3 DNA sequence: TGTGCCAGCAGCCAAAGGGAGACCCAGTACTTC. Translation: CASSQRETQYF.

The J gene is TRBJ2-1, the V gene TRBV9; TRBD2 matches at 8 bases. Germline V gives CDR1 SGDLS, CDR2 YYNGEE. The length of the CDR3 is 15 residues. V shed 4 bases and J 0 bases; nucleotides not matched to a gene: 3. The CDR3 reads CASSTSGYSYNEQFF. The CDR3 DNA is TGTGCCAGCAGCACTAGCGGCTACTCCTACAATGAGCAGTTCTTC. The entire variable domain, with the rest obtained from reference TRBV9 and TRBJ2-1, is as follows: DSGVTQTPKHLITATGQRVTLRCSPRSGDLSVYWYQQSLDQGLQFLIQYYNGEERAKGNILERFSAQQFPDLHSELNLSSLELGDSALYFCASSTSGYSYNEQFFGPGTRLTVL.

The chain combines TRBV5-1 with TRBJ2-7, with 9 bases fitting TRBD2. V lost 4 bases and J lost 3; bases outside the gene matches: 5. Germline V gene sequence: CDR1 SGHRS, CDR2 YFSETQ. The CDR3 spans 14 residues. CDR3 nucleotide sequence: TGCGCCAGCAGCCCGACTAGCGGCAACTACGAGCAGTACTTC. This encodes CASSPTSGNYEQYF.

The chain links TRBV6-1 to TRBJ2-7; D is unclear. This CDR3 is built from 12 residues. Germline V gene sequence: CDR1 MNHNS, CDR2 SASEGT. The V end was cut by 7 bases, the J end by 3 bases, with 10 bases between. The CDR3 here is CASTPTYYEQYF. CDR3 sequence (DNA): TGTGCCAGCACCCCCACCTACTACGAGCAGTACTTC.

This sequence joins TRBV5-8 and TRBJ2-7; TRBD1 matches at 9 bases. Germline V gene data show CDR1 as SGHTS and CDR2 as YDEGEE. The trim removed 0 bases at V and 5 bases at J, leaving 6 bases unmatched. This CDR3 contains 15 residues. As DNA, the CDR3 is TGTGCCAGCAGCTTGGAAGTCGGGACAGGGAACGAGCAGTACTTC. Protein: CASSLEVGTGNEQYF.

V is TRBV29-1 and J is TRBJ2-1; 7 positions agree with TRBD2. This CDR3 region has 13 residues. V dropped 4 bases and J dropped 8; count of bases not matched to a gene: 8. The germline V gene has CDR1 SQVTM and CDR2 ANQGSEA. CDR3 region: CSVGTRTNDEQFF. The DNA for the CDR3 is TGCAGCGTTGGGACTAGGACTAACGATGAGCAGTTCTTC.

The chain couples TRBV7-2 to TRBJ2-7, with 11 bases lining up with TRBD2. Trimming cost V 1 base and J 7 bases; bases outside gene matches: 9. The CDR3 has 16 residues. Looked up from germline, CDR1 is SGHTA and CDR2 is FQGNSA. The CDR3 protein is CASSLVAGGLGREQYF. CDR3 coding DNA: TGTGCCAGCAGCTTAGTAGCGGGAGGGCTCGGACGGGAGCAGTACTTC.

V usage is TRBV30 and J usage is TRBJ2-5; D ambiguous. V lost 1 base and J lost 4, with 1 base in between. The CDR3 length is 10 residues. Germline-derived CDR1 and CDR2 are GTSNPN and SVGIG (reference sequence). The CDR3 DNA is TGTGCCTGGAGTGGAGAGACCCAGTACTTC. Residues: CAWSGETQYF.

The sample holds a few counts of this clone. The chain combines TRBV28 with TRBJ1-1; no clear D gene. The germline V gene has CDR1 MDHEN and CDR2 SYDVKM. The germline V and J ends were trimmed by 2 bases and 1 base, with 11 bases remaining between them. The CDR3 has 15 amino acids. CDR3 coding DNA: TGTGCCAGCAGTTTAGGGCCTAAAGGGAACACTGAAGCTTTCTTT. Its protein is CASSLGPKGNTEAFF.

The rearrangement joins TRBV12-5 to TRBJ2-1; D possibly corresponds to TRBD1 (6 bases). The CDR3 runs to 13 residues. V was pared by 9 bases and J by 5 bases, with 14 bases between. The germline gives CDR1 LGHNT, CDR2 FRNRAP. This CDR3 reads CASLRDTHNEQFF. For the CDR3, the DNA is TGTGCTAGCCTCCGGGACACTCACAATGAGCAGTTCTTC.

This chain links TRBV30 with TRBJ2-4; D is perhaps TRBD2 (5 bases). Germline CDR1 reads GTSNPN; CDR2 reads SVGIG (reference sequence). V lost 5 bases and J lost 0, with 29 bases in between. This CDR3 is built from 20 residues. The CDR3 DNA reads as TGTGCCTGGCTCTTCCCGCAGCGGAGTAGGCTCCTTTTAGCCAAAAACATTCAGTACTTC. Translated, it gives CAWLFPQRSRLLLAKNIQYF.

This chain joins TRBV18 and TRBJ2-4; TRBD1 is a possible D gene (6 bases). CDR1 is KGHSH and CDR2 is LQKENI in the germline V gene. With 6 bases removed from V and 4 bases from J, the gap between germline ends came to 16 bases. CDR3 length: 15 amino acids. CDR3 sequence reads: CASSDTGLGKNIQYF. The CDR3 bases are TGTGCCAGCTCCGATACAGGGTTGGGAAAAAACATTCAGTACTTC. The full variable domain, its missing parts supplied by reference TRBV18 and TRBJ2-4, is NAGVMQNPRHLVRRRGQEARLRCSPMKGHSHVYWYRQLPEEGLKFMVYLQKENIIDESGMPKERFSAEFPKEGPSILRIQQVVRGDSAAYFCASSDTGLGKNIQYFGAGTRLSVL.

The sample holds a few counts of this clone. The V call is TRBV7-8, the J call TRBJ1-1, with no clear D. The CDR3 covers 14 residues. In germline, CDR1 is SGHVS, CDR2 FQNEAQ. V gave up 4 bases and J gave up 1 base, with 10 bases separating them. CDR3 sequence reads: CASSYGRSNTEAFF. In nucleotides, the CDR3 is TGTGCCAGCAGCTATGGACGTTCGAACACTGAAGCTTTCTTT.

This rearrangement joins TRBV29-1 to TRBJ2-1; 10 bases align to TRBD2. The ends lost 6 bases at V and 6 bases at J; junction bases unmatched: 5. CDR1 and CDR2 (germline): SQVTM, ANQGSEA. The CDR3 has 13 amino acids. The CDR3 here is CSVLAGAPNEQFF. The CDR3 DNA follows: TGCAGCGTCCTAGCGGGAGCCCCCAATGAGCAGTTCTTC.

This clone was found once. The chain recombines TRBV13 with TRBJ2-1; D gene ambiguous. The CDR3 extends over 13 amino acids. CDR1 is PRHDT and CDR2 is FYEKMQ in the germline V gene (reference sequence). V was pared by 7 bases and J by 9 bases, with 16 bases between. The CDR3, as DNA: TGTGCCAGCAATTCGGCGCCGTACGGTGAGCAGTTCTTC. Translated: CASNSAPYGEQFF.

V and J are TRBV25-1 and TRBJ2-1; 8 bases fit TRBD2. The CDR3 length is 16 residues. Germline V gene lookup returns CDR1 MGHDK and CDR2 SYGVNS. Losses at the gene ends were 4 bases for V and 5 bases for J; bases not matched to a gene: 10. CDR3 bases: TGTGCCAGCAGTGGGCGGGGACTAGTCATTCACAATGAGCAGTTCTTC. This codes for CASSGRGLVIHNEQFF.

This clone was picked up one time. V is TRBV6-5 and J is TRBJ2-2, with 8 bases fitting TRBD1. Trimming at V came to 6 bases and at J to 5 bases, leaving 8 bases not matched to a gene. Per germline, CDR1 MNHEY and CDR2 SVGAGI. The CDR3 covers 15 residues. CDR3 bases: TGTGCCAGCAGGGACCAGGGGGCAGCGACCGGGGAGCTGTTTTTT. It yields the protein CASRDQGAATGELFF.

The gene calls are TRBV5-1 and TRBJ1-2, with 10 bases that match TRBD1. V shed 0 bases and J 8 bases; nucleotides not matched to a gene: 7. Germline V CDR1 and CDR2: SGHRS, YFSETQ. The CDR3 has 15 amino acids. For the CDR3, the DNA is TGCGCCAGCAGCTTGGGCGATGACAGGGGGCAAGGCTACACCTTC. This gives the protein CASSLGDDRGQGYTF.

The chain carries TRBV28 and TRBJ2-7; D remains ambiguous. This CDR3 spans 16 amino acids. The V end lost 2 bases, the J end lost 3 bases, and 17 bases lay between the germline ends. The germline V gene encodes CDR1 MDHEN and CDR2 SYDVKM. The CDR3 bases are TGTGCCAGCAGTTTAGTTCGCCCAGCCGTTTTCTACGAGCAGTACTTC. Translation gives CASSLVRPAVFYEQYF.

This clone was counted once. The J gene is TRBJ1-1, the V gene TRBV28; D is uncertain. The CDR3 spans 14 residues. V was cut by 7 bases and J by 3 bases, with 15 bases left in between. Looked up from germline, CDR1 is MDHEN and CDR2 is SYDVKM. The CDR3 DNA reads TGTGCCAGCACAAACCGGGGTGCGGACACTGAAGCTTTCTTT. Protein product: CASTNRGADTEAFF.

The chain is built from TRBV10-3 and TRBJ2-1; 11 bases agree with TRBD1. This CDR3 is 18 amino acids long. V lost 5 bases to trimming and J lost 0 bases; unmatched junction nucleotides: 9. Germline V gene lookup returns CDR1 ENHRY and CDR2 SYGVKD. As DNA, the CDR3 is TGTGCCATCAGTCCGGGACAGGGGGTCCAGAGCTCCTACAATGAGCAGTTCTTC. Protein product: CAISPGQGVQSSYNEQFF.

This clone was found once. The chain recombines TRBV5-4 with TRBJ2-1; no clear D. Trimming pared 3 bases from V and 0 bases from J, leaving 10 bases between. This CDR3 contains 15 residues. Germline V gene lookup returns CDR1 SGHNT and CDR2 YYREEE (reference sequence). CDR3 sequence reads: CASSSAVSSYNEQFF. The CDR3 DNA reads TGTGCCAGCAGCTCGGCCGTAAGCTCCTACAATGAGCAGTTCTTC.